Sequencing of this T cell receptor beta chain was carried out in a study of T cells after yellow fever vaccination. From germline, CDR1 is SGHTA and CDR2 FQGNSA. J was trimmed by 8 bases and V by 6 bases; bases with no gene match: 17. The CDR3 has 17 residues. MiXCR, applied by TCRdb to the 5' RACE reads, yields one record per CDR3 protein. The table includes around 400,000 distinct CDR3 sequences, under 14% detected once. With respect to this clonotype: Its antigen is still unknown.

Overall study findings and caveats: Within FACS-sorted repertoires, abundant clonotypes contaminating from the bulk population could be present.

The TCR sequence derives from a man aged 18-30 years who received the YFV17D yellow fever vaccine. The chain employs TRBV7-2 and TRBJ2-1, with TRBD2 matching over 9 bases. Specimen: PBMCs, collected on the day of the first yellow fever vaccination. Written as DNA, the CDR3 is TGTGCCAGCAGGACCGGGGGGGGAAGCGGGGGGATCGATGAGCAGTTCTTC. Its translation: CASRTGGGSGGIDEQFF.